The entry that follows covers one T cell receptor (beta chain) sequence. Its specificity is not known. The PCR ran on 60 Vbeta and 13 Jbeta primers. The assay was immunoSEQ multiplex PCR, and TCRdb's table has in-frame clones only and misses some. The top ten clones hold roughly 2.5% of a sample with roughly 81,000 clones, roughly 85% of them seen once. The data belong to a study of cytomegalovirus exposure and HLA in healthy donors. Whole-study context: Among the roughly 400 genotyped donors, 81% were placed in the Caucasian-associated ancestry cluster.

General study findings and limits: It was taken for granted in presence/absence analyses that sequencing depth across donors was roughly uniform. TCR beta chains numbering 150 to 200 were designated cytomegalovirus-associated. Most TCR beta V segments were productive about 87% or about 30% of the time in an earlier analysis.

CDR3 length equals 14 residues. V was trimmed by 4 bases and J by 8 bases, leaving 14 bases between them. Germline V gene lookup returns CDR1 MGHRA and CDR2 YSYEKL. The origin of this receptor is a man between 25 and 39 years old in good health and CMV-seronegative. The chain combines TRBV4-1 with TRBJ1-4; D perhaps matches TRBD1 (6 bases). The sample was PBMCs. The CDR3 reads CASSPGAVREKLFF. The DNA for the CDR3 is TGCGCCAGCAGCCCAGGGGCGGTAAGGGAAAAACTGTTTTTT.